The rows below give T cell receptor beta chains drawn from one sample of a study of OX40 agonist ivuxolimab in advanced cancers. Libraries were prepared by immunoSEQ multiplex PCR; TCRdb keeps only in-frame clonotypes and omits some of them. Among about 77,000 clones, around 85% were seen once, and the ten largest hold over 3.5%. Sequencing was performed on CD4+ or CD8+ T cells sorted from blood, taken in a trial of the OX40 agonist ivuxolimab. The receptor set was obtained from an adult with an advanced solid tumor such as melanoma, head and neck, liver or kidney cancer. Each CDR3 is given with its conserved first and last residue. The order of the fields is V gene, clone size, D gene, J gene, CDR3 DNA, CDR3 protein. D genes are given only for firm matches. Some rows have no size entry. The others give once, few or many, or a class for an expanded clone.

TRBV6-7	.	.	TRBJ1-3	TGTGCCAGCACCCCCCAGGGACGTCTGATGGGTGGAAACACCATATATTTT	CASTPQGRLMGGNTIYF
TRBV6-1	.	.	TRBJ1-6	TGTGCCAGCAGTGAATTCCCATCCTCTAATTCACCCCTCCACTTT	CASSEFPSSNSPLHF
TRBV7-8	.	TRBD1	TRBJ1-6	TGTGCCAGCAGCCGCGGACAGGGGTTCTATAATTCACCCCTCCACTTT	CASSRGQGFYNSPLHF
TRBV5-6	.	TRBD2	TRBJ2-3	TGTGCCAGCAGCTTGATCCTAGCGGGGGGCACAGATACGCAGTATTTT	CASSLILAGGTDTQYF
TRBV11-3	once	TRBD2	TRBJ2-3	TGTGCCAGCAGCTTAGGCGCGGGAGTAATGGATACGCAGTATTTT	CASSLGAGVMDTQYF
TRBV18	.	TRBD2	TRBJ2-7	TGTGCCAGCTCACCATCACTTAGCGGGAGTGCCTACGAGCAGTACTTC	CASSPSLSGSAYEQYF
TRBV6-5	.	.	TRBJ2-7	TGTGCCAGCAGTTCTACGGGGATCTTGGCGGACGAGCAGTACTTC	CASSSTGILADEQYF
TRBV4-3	.	.	TRBJ2-7	TGCGCCAGCAGCCTCTACTGGACCACTACAGGGGAGCAGTACTTC	CASSLYWTTTGEQYF
TRBV7-8	.	TRBD1	TRBJ1-5	TGTGCCAGCAGCTCCAGGCCGGGACAGGGGGCGGTTCAGCCCCAGCATTTT	CASSSRPGQGAVQPQHF
TRBV5-1	.	.	TRBJ2-3	TGCGCCAGCAGCCTGGGGGGTCAGGGAGATACGCAGTATTTT	CASSLGGQGDTQYF
TRBV5-1	.	.	TRBJ2-5	TGCGCCAGCAGCCGGACAGTATTAAGGAATAAAGAGACCCAGTACTTC	CASSRTVLRNKETQYF
TRBV25-1	.	TRBD1	TRBJ2-2	TGTGCCAGCAGTGGAAGAGGGCACAGGGGGAACACCGGGGAGCTGTTTTTT	CASSGRGHRGNTGELFF
TRBV7-9	.	.	TRBJ2-7	TGTGCCAGCAGCCGAAATAGCGGAACTTACGAGCAGTACTTC	CASSRNSGTYEQYF
TRBV6-5	once	.	TRBJ1-1	TGTGCCAGCAAAACCCAACGGACAATGAACACTGAAGCTTTCTTT	CASKTQRTMNTEAFF
TRBV11-2	.	.	TRBJ2-5	TGTGCCAGCAGCGTGGCTCGTAGGGAGTACTTC	CASSVARREYF
TRBV6-4	.	.	TRBJ2-3	TGTGCCAGCAGTGTGGTGGGACGCCGGAGGACAGATACGCAGTATTTT	CASSVVGRRRTDTQYF
TRBV6-1	.	.	TRBJ2-3	TGTGCCAGCAGGCTAACGCCTAGCACAGATACGCAGTATTTT	CASRLTPSTDTQYF
TRBV4-1	.	TRBD1	TRBJ1-1	TGCGCCAGCAGCCAAGTGTGGGGACAGGGGAACACTGAAGCTTTCTTT	CASSQVWGQGNTEAFF
TRBV19	.	TRBD1	TRBJ1-1	TGTGCCAGTAGTAACCAGGGGGACACTGAAGCTTTCTTT	CASSNQGDTEAFF
TRBV18	.	.	TRBJ2-7	TGTGCCAGCTCACCGCCCCAGGGGAACGAGCAGTACTTC	CASSPPQGNEQYF
TRBV25-1	.	.	TRBJ2-6	TGTGCCAGCAGTCCTGGGGCCAACGTCCTGACTTTC	CASSPGANVLTF
TRBV5-4	.	.	TRBJ1-3	TGTGCCAGCAGCCCTGGTAGCTCTGGAAACACCATATATTTT	CASSPGSSGNTIYF
TRBV27	.	TRBD1	TRBJ1-4	TGTGCCAGCAGCAGACTACGGACAGGCACTTATGCAACTAATGAAAAACTGTTTTTT	CASSRLRTGTYATNEKLFF
TRBV6-5	.	.	TRBJ1-2	TGTGCCAGCAGTTACCCCGACGGGGGGGTTTATGGCTACACCTTC	CASSYPDGGVYGYTF
TRBV27	.	.	TRBJ2-2	TGTGCCAGCAATTCCCTCCAACGGGTCAACACCGGGGAGCTGTTTTTT	CASNSLQRVNTGELFF
TRBV6-1	.	.	TRBJ2-2	TGTGCCAGCGGTCATAAGGGCGCGAACACCGGGGAGCTGTTTTTT	CASGHKGANTGELFF
TRBV18	.	.	TRBJ1-1	TGTGCCAGCTCGTCAATGCAGGGATGGACTGAAGCTTTCTTT	CASSSMQGWTEAFF
TRBV18	few	.	TRBJ2-1	TGTGCCAGCTCACCAGTAGGTCAAAGCTCCTACAATGAGCAGTTCTTC	CASSPVGQSSYNEQFF
TRBV10-1	many	.	TRBJ1-2	TGCGCCAGCAGTGCCGGCTATGGCTACACCTTC	CASSAGYGYTF
TRBV29-1	.	TRBD2	TRBJ2-7	TGCAGCGTCCGAGAGCGGGATCTCGGTGGGCAGTACTTC	CSVRERDLGGQYF
TRBV5-1	.	.	TRBJ1-1	TGCGCCAGCAGCTCGGGACACCCTAACACTGAAGCTTTCTTT	CASSSGHPNTEAFF
TRBV2	.	TRBD1	TRBJ1-5	TGTGCCAGCAGTTTCGAGGGACAGGGATTCGCCCACCAGCATTTT	CASSFEGQGFAHQHF
TRBV27	.	TRBD1	TRBJ2-7	TGTGCCAGCAGCCCACAATCCATGACAGGGCCCTACGAGCAGTACTTC	CASSPQSMTGPYEQYF
TRBV6-5	.	.	TRBJ1-6	TGTGCCAGCAGTTACTTGGGACGGAATAATTCACCCCTCCACTTT	CASSYLGRNNSPLHF
TRBV7-2	.	.	TRBJ2-7	TGTGCCAGCAGCTTATCCTCTGTGGGGTACGAGCAGTACTTC	CASSLSSVGYEQYF
TRBV10-1	.	TRBD1	TRBJ1-2	TGCGCCAGCATCCTGGGTGGGGACAGGGGGCTTGGGGATGGCTACACCTTC	CASILGGDRGLGDGYTF
TRBV10-3	.	TRBD2	TRBJ2-7	TGTGCCATCACCCCTTCCGGACTAGCGAGCCCCTACGAGCAGTACTTC	CAITPSGLASPYEQYF
TRBV6-6	.	TRBD2	TRBJ2-7	TGTGCCAGCACCAAGAACGAACTAGCGGGGGCTTACGAGCAGTACTTC	CASTKNELAGAYEQYF
TRBV5-6	.	.	TRBJ1-1	TGTGCCAGCAGCGGCATAGGGGTGAACACTGAAGCTTTCTTT	CASSGIGVNTEAFF
TRBV27	.	.	TRBJ1-4	TGTGCCAGCAGTTTAAGGTTCTGGGTTCAGCCAACTAATGAAAAACTGTTTTTT	CASSLRFWVQPTNEKLFF
TRBV5-1	.	TRBD1	TRBJ1-4	TGCGCCAGCAGCTTGACAGGGGGCACAGAAAAACTGTTTTTT	CASSLTGGTEKLFF
TRBV6-4	.	TRBD1	TRBJ1-2	TGTGCCAGCAGTGAAACAGGGGGCCCTGGCTACACCTTC	CASSETGGPGYTF
TRBV5-4	.	.	TRBJ2-2	TGTGCCAGCAGCCTCGGTCACGGGGAGCTGTTTTTT	CASSLGHGELFF
TRBV7-9	.	.	TRBJ2-7	TGTGCCAGCAGCTCACACGCACAAGGGTCCTCCTACGAGCAGTACTTC	CASSSHAQGSSYEQYF
TRBV19	.	TRBD1	TRBJ1-1	TGTGCCAGTAGCATCACAGGGGGGGGAAACACTGAAGCTTTCTTT	CASSITGGGNTEAFF
TRBV2	few	.	TRBJ1-2	TGTGCCAGCAGTAACTATGGCTACACCTTC	CASSNYGYTF